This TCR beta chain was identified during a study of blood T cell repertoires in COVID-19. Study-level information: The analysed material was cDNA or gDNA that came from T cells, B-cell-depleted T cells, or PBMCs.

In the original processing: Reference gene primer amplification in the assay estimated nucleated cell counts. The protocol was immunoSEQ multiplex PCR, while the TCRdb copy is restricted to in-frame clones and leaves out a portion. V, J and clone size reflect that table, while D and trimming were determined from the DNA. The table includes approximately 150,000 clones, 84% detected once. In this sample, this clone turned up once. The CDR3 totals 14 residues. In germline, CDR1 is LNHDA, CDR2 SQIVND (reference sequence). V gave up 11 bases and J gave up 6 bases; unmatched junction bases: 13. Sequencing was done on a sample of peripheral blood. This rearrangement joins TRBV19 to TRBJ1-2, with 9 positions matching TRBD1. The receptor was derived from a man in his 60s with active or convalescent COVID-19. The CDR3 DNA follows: TGTGCCGGACACCCCCGGGACAGGGAACATGGCTACACCTTC. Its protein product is CAGHPRDREHGYTF.